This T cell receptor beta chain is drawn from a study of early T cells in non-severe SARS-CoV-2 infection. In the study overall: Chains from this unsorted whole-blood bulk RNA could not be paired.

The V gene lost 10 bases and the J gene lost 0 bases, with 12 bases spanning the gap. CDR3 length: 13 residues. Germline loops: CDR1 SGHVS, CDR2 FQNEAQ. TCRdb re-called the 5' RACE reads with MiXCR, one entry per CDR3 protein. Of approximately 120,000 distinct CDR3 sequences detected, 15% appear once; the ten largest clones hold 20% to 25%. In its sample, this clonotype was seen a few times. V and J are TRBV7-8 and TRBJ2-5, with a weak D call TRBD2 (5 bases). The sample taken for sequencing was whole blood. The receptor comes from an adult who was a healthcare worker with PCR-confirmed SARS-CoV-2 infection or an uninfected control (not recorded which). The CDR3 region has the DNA TGTGCCATCGGAGGCAAATACCAAGAGACCCAGTACTTC. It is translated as CAIGGKYQETQYF.